Included here is one T cell receptor beta chain sequence, with context. This specimen belongs to a study of blood T cell repertoires in COVID-19. The V end lost 3 bases, the J end lost 2 bases, and 18 bases lay between the germline ends. There are 17 residues in the CDR3. Germline-derived CDR1 and CDR2 are SGDLS and YYNGEE. Original processing notes: Amplification of reference gene primers was used by the study to estimate nucleated cell counts. Clones were read by immunoSEQ multiplex PCR, and TCRdb kept only the in-frame ones, dropping some. V, J and clone size reflect that table, while D and trimming were determined from the DNA. This table has over 200,000 clones, about 90% appearing once.

This chain links TRBV9 with TRBJ1-5; tentatively, D is TRBD1 (5 bases). Sequencing used peripheral blood. The clonotype was recovered from a man aged 30 to 45 with COVID-19, enrolled during active disease. As DNA, the CDR3 is TGTGCCAGCAGCGCGCCCGGGGGTGGGGCGGGCAATCAGCCCCAGCATTTT. Translated: CASSAPGGGAGNQPQHF.